Sequencing of this T cell receptor beta chain was carried out in a study of T cells in localized non-small cell lung cancer. Here immunoSEQ multiplex PCR was the method, and the copy in TCRdb shows in-frame clones only, minus some. The table has about 78,000 clones, roughly 86% seen once. Details on this clone: Its specificity is not known.

Germline V gene sequence: CDR1 SGHTA, CDR2 FQGTGA. With V trimmed by 5 bases and J by 4 bases, 9 bases remained unmatched. CDR3 length: 15 amino acids. Study-wide findings and caveats: Researchers found a median approximately 55 of the top 100 tumor clones in adjacent lung.

The TCR sequence derives from a man aged 40-75 years with stage I lung adenocarcinoma. This sequence joins TRBV7-3 and TRBJ2-3; 7 bases map to TRBD2. The sequenced sample was peripheral blood, obtained before any cancer treatment. The CDR3 sequence is CASSGDGGYADTQYF. CDR3 nucleotide sequence: TGTGCCAGCAGCGGTGACGGGGGGTATGCAGATACGCAGTATTTT. Looking up the rest from reference TRBV7-3 and TRBJ2-3 gives the full variable domain: GAGVSQTPSNKVTEKGKYVELRCDPISGHTALYWYRQSLGQGPEFLIYFQGTGAADDSGLPNDRFFAVRPEGSVSTLKIQRTERGDSAVYLCASSGDGGYADTQYFGPGTRLTVL.